This T cell receptor (beta chain) was profiled in a study of Ad26.COV2.S vaccination and SARS-CoV-2 variants. The data were produced by immunoSEQ multiplex PCR, yet TCRdb's version contains in-frame clones alone and is incomplete. This sample yields 200,000 to 250,000 clones, of which 70% to 90% are seen a single time; around 11% belongs to the top ten. The germline V gene has CDR1 KGHSH and CDR2 LQKENI. The V and J ends lost 6 bases and 1 base, in that order; junction bases with no gene match: 11. CDR3 size: 17 residues. Treatment denoted: around 19 received Ad26.COV2.S at low or high dose, single or two shots; several received placebo; per-sample allocation not given. Sampling was done on day 63 after the first vaccine or placebo injection.

The sequence derives from a person aged 18 to 65 who received the Ad26.COV2.S COVID-19 vaccine or a placebo. The sequenced sample was peripheral blood, obtained in a trial of Ad26.COV2.S vaccine versus placebo. This chain joins TRBV18 and TRBJ2-1, with TRBD2 identical over 8 bases. This chain's CDR3 is CASSPRGAGASYNEQFF. Here the CDR3 DNA reads TGTGCCAGCTCCCCCCGGGGAGCGGGGGCGTCCTACAATGAGCAGTTCTTC.